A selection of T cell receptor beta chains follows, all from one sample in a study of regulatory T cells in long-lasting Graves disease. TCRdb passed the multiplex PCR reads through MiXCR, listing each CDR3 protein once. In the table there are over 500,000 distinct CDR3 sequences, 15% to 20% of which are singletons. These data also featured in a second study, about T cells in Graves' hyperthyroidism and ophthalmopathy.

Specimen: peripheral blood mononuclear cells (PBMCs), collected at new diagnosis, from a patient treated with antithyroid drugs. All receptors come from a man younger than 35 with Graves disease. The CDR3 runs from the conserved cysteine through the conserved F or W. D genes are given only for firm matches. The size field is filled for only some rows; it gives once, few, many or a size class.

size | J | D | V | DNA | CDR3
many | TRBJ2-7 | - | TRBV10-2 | TGCGCCAGCAGGGGCCAGAAGACCTACGAGCAGTACTTC | CASRGQKTYEQYF
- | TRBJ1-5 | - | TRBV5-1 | TGCGCCAGCAGCTTGAGTGATTATAGCAATCAGCCCCAGCATTTT | CASSLSDYSNQPQHF
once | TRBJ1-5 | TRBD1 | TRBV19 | TGTGCCAGTAGGAGACAGGGGGCATTTCAGCCCCAGCATTTT | CASRRQGAFQPQHF
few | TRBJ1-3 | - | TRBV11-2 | TGTGCCAGCAGCTATTTCAGGGAATCTTCTGGAAACACCATATATTTT | CASSYFRESSGNTIYF
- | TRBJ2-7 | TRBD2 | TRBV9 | TGTGCCAGCAGCGTCGGACCGGGGGGAATTGAGCAGTACTTC | CASSVGPGGIEQYF
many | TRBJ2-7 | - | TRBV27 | TGTGCCAGCAGAAAACAGGGCTCCTACGAGCAGTACTTC | CASRKQGSYEQYF
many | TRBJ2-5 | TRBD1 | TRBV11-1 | TGTGCCAGCAGCGCCTCAGGACCGGGACAGGTGTTC | CASSASGPGQVF
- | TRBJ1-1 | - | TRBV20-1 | TGCAGTGCTAGGGTCTCAGGGACCGGGACTGAAGCTTTCTTT | CSARVSGTGTEAFF
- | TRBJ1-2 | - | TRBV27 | TGTGCCAGCAGTTTTAGGGGGATCTATGGCTACACCTTC | CASSFRGIYGYTF
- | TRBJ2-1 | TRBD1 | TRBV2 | TGTGCCAGCAGTGGGAACCGGGACAGGCTTTTTTTCGACAATAATGAGCAGTTCTTC | CASSGNRDRLFFDNNEQFF
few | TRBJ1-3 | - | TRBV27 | TGTGCCAGCAAGATTTCGGAGTCCCCCGGAAACACCATATATTTT | CASKISESPGNTIYF
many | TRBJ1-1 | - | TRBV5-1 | TGCGCCAGCAGCTTGGGTGCATCCGACAGATGGAACACTGAAGCTTTCTTT | CASSLGASDRWNTEAFF
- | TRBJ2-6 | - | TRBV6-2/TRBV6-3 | TGTGCCAACTCCTCCGGTGGCGGGGCCAACGTCCTGACTTTC | CANSSGGGANVLTF
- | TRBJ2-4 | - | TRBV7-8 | TGTGCCAGCAGCTTAGCGGTACGTCTTTCGCCCCGAGCCAAAAACATTCAGTACTTC | CASSLAVRLSPRAKNIQYF
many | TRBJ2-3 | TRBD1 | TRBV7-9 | TGTGCCAGCAGCTTCGTTGGGGGACAGGGAACAGATACGCAGTATTTT | CASSFVGGQGTDTQYF
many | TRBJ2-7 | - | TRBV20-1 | TGCAGTGCTAGAGATCGGGGTGGCCCCTACGAGCAGTACTTC | CSARDRGGPYEQYF
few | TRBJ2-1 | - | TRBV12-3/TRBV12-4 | TGTGCCAGCAGTTTAGTGCGGGTTGTCGAGTTCTTC | CASSLVRVVEFF
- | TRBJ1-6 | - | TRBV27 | TGTGCCAGCAGTTCCTCCCTTCCCTTTAAGGGCGAAGCGGATTCACCCCTCCACTTT | CASSSSLPFKGEADSPLHF
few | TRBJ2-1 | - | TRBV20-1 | TGCAGTGCTATGACGGGCAGGGACCACAATGAGCAGTTCTTC | CSAMTGRDHNEQFF
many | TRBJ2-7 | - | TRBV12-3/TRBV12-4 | TGTGCCAGCAGTCCCGGGACGGCCAGCCACTCCTACGAGCAGTACTTC | CASSPGTASHSYEQYF
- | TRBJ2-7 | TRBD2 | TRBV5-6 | TGTGCCAGCAGCTTGGGAACCGGACTAGCGGAACTTTACGAGCAGTACTTC | CASSLGTGLAELYEQYF
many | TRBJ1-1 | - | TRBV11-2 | TGTGCCAGCAGCCAGAATGTGAACACTGAAGCTTTCTTT | CASSQNVNTEAFF
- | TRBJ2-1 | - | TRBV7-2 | TGTGCCAGCAGCTCCAAGCGGACGAGCTCCGATGAGCAGTTCTTC | CASSSKRTSSDEQFF
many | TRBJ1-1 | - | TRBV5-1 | TGCGCCAGCAGCTTGCCCCACCTGGGGACATCTACGAACACTGAAGCTTTCTTT | CASSLPHLGTSTNTEAFF
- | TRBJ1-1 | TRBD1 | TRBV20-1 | TGCAGTGCTAGGACCCCAGGGGGCCGGAACACTGAAGCTTTCTTT | CSARTPGGRNTEAFF
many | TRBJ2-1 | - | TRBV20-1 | TGCAGTGCTAGCGGGCGCCTGCCTTCCTACAATGAGCAGTTCTTC | CSASGRLPSYNEQFF
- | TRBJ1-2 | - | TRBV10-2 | TGCGCCAGCAGTGAGTCTGTGGCAGGGCGGGCTAACTATGGCTACACCTTC | CASSESVAGRANYGYTF
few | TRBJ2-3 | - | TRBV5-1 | TGCGCCAGCAGCTTGTCGATCCCCGCCGCAGATACGCAGTATTTT | CASSLSIPAADTQYF
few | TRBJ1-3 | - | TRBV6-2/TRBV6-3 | TGTGCCAGCAGTTACGACCGGCGCCTGGGAAACACCATATATTTT | CASSYDRRLGNTIYF
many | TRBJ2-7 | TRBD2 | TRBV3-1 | TGTGCCAGCAGCCAAGGGACTAGCGGGAGCCCTCTCTTCGTCTACGAGCAGTACTTC | CASSQGTSGSPLFVYEQYF
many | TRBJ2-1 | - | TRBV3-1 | TGTGCCAGCAGCCCGACTAGGGCCGGCTCCTACAATGAGCAGTTCTTC | CASSPTRAGSYNEQFF
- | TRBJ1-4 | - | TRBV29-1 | TGCAGCGTTGGGAACCGAAATGAAAAACTGTTTTTT | CSVGNRNEKLFF
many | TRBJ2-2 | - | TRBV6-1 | TGTGCCAGCAGTAAGCGCCCGAACACCGGGGAGCTGTTTTTT | CASSKRPNTGELFF
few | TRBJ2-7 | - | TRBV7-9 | TGTGCCAGCAGCTCCCCCGAGGGGGGGGTCCACGAGCAGTACTTC | CASSSPEGGVHEQYF
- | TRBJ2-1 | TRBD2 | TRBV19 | TGTGCCAGTAGGATCCGGACTAGCGTGGTCGATGAGCAGTTCTTC | CASRIRTSVVDEQFF
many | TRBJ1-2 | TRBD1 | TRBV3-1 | TGTGCCAGCAGCCCCCGAGACCGGACAGGGGTCTATGGCTACACCTTC | CASSPRDRTGVYGYTF
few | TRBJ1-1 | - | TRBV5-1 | TGTGCCAGCAGCTTAGAGTGGGGAACTGAAGCTTTCTTT | CASSLEWGTEAFF
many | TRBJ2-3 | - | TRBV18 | TGTGCCAGCTCACCAGAAAGTGGGTCTACGCAGTATTTT | CASSPESGSTQYF
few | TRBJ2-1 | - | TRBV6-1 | TGTGCCAGCAGACTAGGGGGTGAGCAGTTCTTC | CASRLGGEQFF
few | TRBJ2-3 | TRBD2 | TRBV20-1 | TGCAGTGCTAACAAACTAGCGGGAGGAGCTAGGGATACGCAGTATTTT | CSANKLAGGARDTQYF
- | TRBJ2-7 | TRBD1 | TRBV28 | TGTGCCGTACACAGGGGAACCCCCTTGGAGCAGTACTTC | CAVHRGTPLEQYF
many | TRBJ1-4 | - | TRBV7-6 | TGTGCCAGCAGCGGTCGGGGCGGTAAACTGTTTTTT | CASSGRGGKLFF
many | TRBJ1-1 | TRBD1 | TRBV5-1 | TGCGCCAGCAGCTTGAGACAGGGGGTGAACACTGAAGCTTTCTTT | CASSLRQGVNTEAFF
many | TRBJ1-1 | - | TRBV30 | TGTGCCTGGACTGTAGGGTACGCTGAAGCTTTCTTT | CAWTVGYAEAFF
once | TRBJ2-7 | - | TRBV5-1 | TGCGCCAGCAGTATACCCCGGGACTCCCTATTC | CASSIPRDSLF
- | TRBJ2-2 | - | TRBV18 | TGTGCCAGCTCAGCAGGCCGACAGACCACCGGGGAGCTGTTTTTT | CASSAGRQTTGELFF
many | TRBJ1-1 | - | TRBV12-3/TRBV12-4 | TGTGCCAGCGGCCCCGTATACAGTGAAGCTTTCTTT | CASGPVYSEAFF
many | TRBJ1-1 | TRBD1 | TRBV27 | TGTGCCAGCAGTAGTTCCGGGACAGCTACTTCCACTGAAGCTTTCTTT | CASSSSGTATSTEAFF
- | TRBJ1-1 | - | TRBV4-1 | TGCGCCAGCAGCCAGGAGAGCGTGAACACTGAAGCTTTCTTT | CASSQESVNTEAFF
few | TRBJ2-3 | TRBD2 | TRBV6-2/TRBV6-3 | TGTGCCAGCAGTTTTGGGACTAGCGGGAGCTCAGATACGCAGTATTTT | CASSFGTSGSSDTQYF
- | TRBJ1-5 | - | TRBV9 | TGTGCCAGCAGCGCCTCCGCCAGATTGACAGCCGAGGAGCCCCAGCATTTT | CASSASARLTAEEPQHF
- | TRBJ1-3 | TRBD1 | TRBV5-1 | TGCGCCAGCAGCGAAAATCACAGGGGCTCTGGAAACACCATATATTTT | CASSENHRGSGNTIYF
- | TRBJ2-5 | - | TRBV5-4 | TGTGCCAGCAGCTCCAAGGGAGAAGAGATCCAGTACTTC | CASSSKGEEIQYF
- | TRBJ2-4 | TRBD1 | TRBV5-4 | TGTGCCAGCAGCCTCCGGGACAGGGGGCAGGACATTCAGTACTTC | CASSLRDRGQDIQYF
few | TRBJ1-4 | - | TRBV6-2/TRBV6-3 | TGTGCCAGCAGTGGAGGGGATGCTAATGAAAAACTGTTTTTT | CASSGGDANEKLFF